The 25 T cell receptor beta chains reported below all come from one sample, sequenced in a study of blood T cell repertoires in COVID-19. Repertoires were generated with immunoSEQ multiplex PCR, while TCRdb's copy carries only in-frame clones and drops some. The sample includes some 150,000 clones, roughly 82% of them seen just once. Sequencing was done on a sample of peripheral blood. The receptors were gathered from a woman aged 45-65 years in a cohort sampled during active or convalescent COVID-19.

This chain joins TRBV6-4 and TRBJ1-5; D is ambiguous. Germline CDR1 and CDR2: MRHNA and SNTAGT. V lost 8 bases to trimming and J lost 15 bases, with 14 bases between them. The CDR3 loop spans 10 amino acids. CDR3 in DNA: TGTGCCAGCCAAGGAGAGGTACGGCATTTT. It translates to CASQGEVRHF.

CDR3 loop: CASSPRSSGGTDTQYF. The CDR3 DNA reads TGTGCCAGCAGCCCCCGTAGTAGCGGGGGCACAGATACGCAGTATTTT. V usage is TRBV3-1 (or the pseudogene TRBV3-2) and J usage is TRBJ2-3; 8 bases align to TRBD2. The junction had 7 bases not matched to a gene; V was cut back by 4 bases and J by 1 base. The CDR3 loop spans 16 amino acids. Germline V CDR1 and CDR2: LGHDT, YNNKEL (reference sequence).

A few counts support this clone. The chain recombines TRBV7-9 with TRBJ1-1, with D perhaps TRBD1 (6 bases). V was trimmed by 6 bases and J by 1 base, leaving 18 bases between them. CDR3 length: 16 residues. Germline V gives CDR1 SEHNR, CDR2 FQNEAQ (reference sequence). The DNA of the CDR3 is TGTGCCAGCAGGCCGAACAGGGTTGTGTGGAACACTGAAGCTTTCTTT. This sequence encodes CASRPNRVVWNTEAFF.

The V gene is TRBV14, the J gene TRBJ2-2, with a tentative D call TRBD1 (6 bases). Trimming removed 4 bases from V and 1 base from J, with 13 bases in between. CDR3 length: 16 amino acids. The V gene's germline CDR1 is SGHDN and CDR2 FVKESK. The CDR3, as DNA: TGTGCCAGCAGCCGGACAGCCAACCTGAACACCGGGGAGCTGTTTTTT. Translated, it gives CASSRTANLNTGELFF. The entire variable domain, with the rest obtained from reference TRBV14 and TRBJ2-2, is as follows: EAGVTQFPSHSVIEKGQTVTLRCDPISGHDNLYWYRRVMGKEIKFLLHFVKESKQDESGMPNNRFLAERTGGTYSTLKVQPAELEDSGVYFCASSRTANLNTGELFFGEGSRLTVL.

V gene TRBV5-1 combines with J gene TRBJ1-1; possible D gene TRBD1, 5 bases. Germline-derived CDR1 and CDR2 are SGHRS and YFSETQ. The CDR3 loop spans 16 amino acids. The V end lost 3 bases, the J end lost 1 base, and 16 bases lay between the germline ends. Here the CDR3 reads CASSSQGSSKNTEAFF. CDR3 bases: TGCGCCAGCAGCTCCCAGGGATCCTCCAAGAACACTGAAGCTTTCTTT.

This sequence joins TRBV5-1 and TRBJ2-7; tentative D call: TRBD2 (5 bases). V was cut by 4 bases and J by 2 bases, with 7 bases left in between. This CDR3 comprises 12 residues. From germline, CDR1 is SGHRS and CDR2 YFSETQ. The DNA of the CDR3 is TGCGCCAGCAGCCCGGGGACCTACGAGCAGTACTTC. Encoded protein: CASSPGTYEQYF.

The chain links TRBV5-1 to TRBJ2-3; 11 nucleotides line up with TRBD2. This CDR3 spans 16 amino acids. Germline CDR1 reads SGHRS; CDR2 reads YFSETQ. V shed 4 bases and J 1 base; nucleotides not matched to a gene: 5. CDR3 amino acids: CASSLTGLAGTDTQYF. In DNA form, the CDR3 reads TGCGCCAGCAGCCTTACGGGACTAGCGGGCACAGATACGCAGTATTTT.

Only one count was recorded for this clone. The chain couples TRBV15 to TRBJ1-3; TRBD1 is a possible D gene (6 bases). Trimming took 4 bases from V and 3 from J, leaving 13 bases between them. The CDR3 contains 15 residues. CDR1 is LNHNV and CDR2 is YYDKDF in the germline V gene (reference sequence). Here the CDR3 reads CATSTNSGVGNTIYF. CDR3 sequence (DNA): TGTGCCACCAGCACCAACTCAGGGGTTGGAAACACCATATATTTT.

The genes are TRBV3-1 (or the pseudogene TRBV3-2) and TRBJ1-4; no firm D call. V lost 5 bases and J lost 6, with 19 bases in between. The CDR3 contains 16 residues. From germline, CDR1 is LGHDT and CDR2 YNNKEL (reference sequence). This chain's CDR3 is CASSNWLWSRDEKLFF. CDR3 bases: TGTGCCAGCAGCAACTGGTTGTGGAGCCGTGATGAAAAACTGTTTTTT.

The chain joins TRBV11-2 to TRBJ2-5, with 8 bases identical to TRBD2. Germline CDR1 and CDR2: SGHAT and FQNNGV. The CDR3 sequence is 15 residues long. Losses at the gene ends were 5 bases for V and 4 bases for J; bases not matched to a gene: 9. CDR3 loop: CASSRGTRGGETQYF. CDR3 DNA: TGTGCCAGCAGCCGCGGGACTAGGGGGGGAGAGACCCAGTACTTC.

This clone showed up many times. The rearrangement joins TRBV21-1 to TRBJ2-7; TRBD2, the table's D call, was not compared with the DNA. TRBV21-1 constitutes a pseudogene. The CDR3 totals 16 residues. In DNA form, the CDR3 reads TGTGCCAGCAGCAAAGTAGTCCCGGGACTCTTCTACGAGCAGTACTTC. It is translated as CASSKVVPGLFYEQYF.

The chain is built from TRBV6-2 or TRBV6-3 and TRBJ2-1; TRBD2 aligns across 13 bases. Trimming cost V 4 bases and J 4 bases; bases outside gene matches: 1. The CDR3 loop spans 15 amino acids. Germline CDR1 MNHEY, CDR2 SVGEGT. Here the CDR3 DNA reads TGTGCCAGCAGTTCGGGACTAGCGGGGTACAATGAGCAGTTCTTC. It translates to CASSSGLAGYNEQFF.

This sequence joins TRBV3-1 (or the pseudogene TRBV3-2) and TRBJ2-1; D is possibly TRBD2 (7 bases). This CDR3 spans 13 amino acids. With 5 bases removed from V and 6 bases from J, the gap between germline ends came to 11 bases. The V gene's germline CDR1 is LGHDT and CDR2 YNNKEL (reference sequence). The CDR3 here is CASSKGGGNEQFF. In DNA, the CDR3 is TGTGCCAGCAGCAAAGGGGGGGGCAATGAGCAGTTCTTC.

This sequence joins TRBV7-3 and TRBJ1-1, with D tentatively TRBD1 (6 bases). This CDR3 is 12 amino acids long. The germline V gene has CDR1 SGHTA and CDR2 FQGTGA. Trimming cost V 5 bases and J 11 bases, with 15 bases left between them. The CDR3 region has the DNA TGTGCCAGCAGCGACCGGGGGGGCATTGCTTTCTTT. It codes for CASSDRGGIAFF.

This clone was counted a few times. Other DNA variants within this sample encode the same CDR3. The chain has TRBV9 and TRBJ1-2; D ambiguous. Per germline, CDR1 SGDLS and CDR2 YYNGEE. Trimming cost V 3 bases and J 7 bases, with 7 bases left between them. The CDR3 is 11 residues long. The CDR3 loop is CASSALGGYTF. The CDR3 DNA reads as TGTGCCAGCAGCGCCCTAGGTGGCTACACCTTC.

The chain recombines TRBV3-1 (or the pseudogene TRBV3-2) with TRBJ2-7, with 8 nucleotides matching TRBD2. V lost 3 bases and J lost 1; bases outside the gene matches: 5. CDR3 length equals 15 residues. The germline CDR1 and CDR2 sequences are LGHDT and YNNKEL (reference sequence). The chain's CDR3 is CASSQRGAGSYEQYF. The DNA for the CDR3 is TGTGCCAGCAGCCAGCGGGGGGCGGGGTCCTACGAGCAGTACTTC.

This chain joins TRBV4-1 and TRBJ2-7; 14 bases map to TRBD2. The CDR3 extends over 17 amino acids. V was clipped by 5 bases and J by 3 bases; unmatched bases: 9. The germline gives CDR1 MGHRA, CDR2 YSYEKL. The CDR3 region has the DNA TGCGCCAGCAGCGGAGGACCGACTAGCGGGGGGGTCTACGAGCAGTACTTC. Its protein product is CASSGGPTSGGVYEQYF.

The CDR3 loop reads CASSPRAGATGELFF. CDR3 coding DNA: TGTGCCAGCAGCCCTAGAGCGGGCGCCACCGGGGAGCTGTTTTTT. The rearrangement joins TRBV7-9 to TRBJ2-2; tentative D call: TRBD2 (6 bases). Trimming shortened V by 5 bases and J by 4 bases, and 14 bases separated the two germline ends. Per the germline V gene, CDR1 is SEHNR and CDR2 is FQNEAQ (reference sequence). The CDR3 is 15 residues long.

The chain joins TRBV30 to TRBJ2-7, with TRBD1 as a possible D gene (5 bases). Trimming shortened V by 3 bases and J by 4 bases, and 16 bases separated the two germline ends. From germline, CDR1 is GTSNPN and CDR2 SVGIG (reference sequence). This CDR3 is built from 14 residues. The CDR3 loop reads CAWSEQGRPYEQYF. DNA for the CDR3: TGTGCCTGGAGCGAGCAGGGCAGGCCATACGAGCAGTACTTC.

This chain uses TRBV5-5 with TRBJ1-5; 9 positions match TRBD1. V dropped 4 bases and J dropped 4; count of bases not matched to a gene: 6. This CDR3 has 15 residues. The germline CDR1 and CDR2 sequences are SGHKS and YYEKEE (reference sequence). The CDR3 loop is CASSLSGTGNQPQHF. Written as DNA, the CDR3 is TGTGCCAGCAGCCTCTCCGGGACAGGGAATCAGCCCCAGCATTTT.

There are a few counts of this clone. The DNA of the CDR3 is TGTGCCTGGGACTACAAACAGGGTCAGCCCCAGCATTTT. It codes for CAWDYKQGQPQHF. The chain is built from TRBV30 and TRBJ1-5, with D perhaps matching TRBD1 (6 bases). V was cut by 5 bases and J by 6 bases, with 14 bases left in between. CDR3 length equals 13 residues. CDR1 and CDR2 from the germline V gene are GTSNPN and SVGIG (reference sequence).

This chain links TRBV18 with TRBJ2-3, with D perhaps matching TRBD2 (7 bases). The CDR3 sequence is 21 residues long. CDR1 is KGHSH and CDR2 is LQKENI in the germline V gene. Trimming left V 3 bases short and J 2 bases short, with 30 bases between. CDR3 sequence: CASSPSSGMRRGQRITDTQYF. The DNA of the CDR3 is TGTGCCAGCTCACCGTCAAGTGGTATGAGGCGGGGGCAGAGGATCACAGATACGCAGTATTTT.

This clone was counted a few times. This chain joins TRBV6-5 and TRBJ2-7; TRBD1 matches at 8 bases. This CDR3 has 13 residues. V was pared by 2 bases and J by 11 bases, with 8 bases of the junction left unmatched. CDR1 is MNHEY, CDR2 SVGAGI, per germline. Here the CDR3 reads CASSYLKDRGKYF. In DNA form, the CDR3 reads TGTGCCAGCAGTTACCTAAAAGACAGGGGAAAGTACTTC.

The CDR3 sequence is CASSLSAFVSYEQYF. CDR3 bases: TGTGCCAGCAGTTTATCGGCCTTTGTCTCCTACGAGCAGTACTTC. The rearrangement joins TRBV27 to TRBJ2-7, with D uncertain. Germline V gene lookup returns CDR1 MNHEY and CDR2 SMNVEV (reference sequence). Trimming removed 0 bases from V and 0 bases from J, with 9 bases in between. The CDR3 consists of 15 residues.

The chain carries TRBV19 and TRBJ2-1; maybe TRBD1 (5 bases). The V and J ends lost 5 bases and 8 bases respectively, with 19 bases between them. The CDR3 contains 15 residues. CDR1 is LNHDA, CDR2 SQIVND, per germline (reference sequence). Here the CDR3 DNA reads TGTGCCAGTAGTCCGCCGGCAGGGAAGAAAGATGAGCAGTTCTTC. This sequence encodes CASSPPAGKKDEQFF. The variable domain in full, completed from reference TRBV19 and TRBJ2-1, reads DGGITQSPKYLFRKEGQNVTLSCEQNLNHDAMYWYRQDPGQGLRLIYYSQIVNDFQKGDIAEGYSVSREKKESFPLTVTSAQKNPTAFYLCASSPPAGKKDEQFFGPGTRLTVL.